These 10 T cell receptor beta chains came from one sample sequenced in a study of blood T cell repertoires in COVID-19. Repertoires were generated with immunoSEQ multiplex PCR, while TCRdb's copy carries only in-frame clones and drops some. The top ten clones hold more than 6.5% of a sample with some 66,000 clones, roughly 82% of them seen once. What was sequenced was peripheral blood. Receptors originate from a man in his sixties with acute or convalescent COVID-19.

A few counts support this clone. This rearrangement joins TRBV4-1 to TRBJ1-2; D not resolved. Between the trimmed V and J ends, which lost 2 bases and 4 bases, there was a span of 14 bases. The CDR3 is made up of 15 amino acids. The germline gives CDR1 MGHRA, CDR2 YSYEKL. In nucleotides, the CDR3 is TGCGCCAGCAGCCAACTGATGACTCCGCTCTATGGCTACACCTTC. This encodes CASSQLMTPLYGYTF.

This clone was seen a handful of times. This rearrangement joins TRBV5-1 to TRBJ2-2; 10 nucleotides line up with TRBD2. Looked up from germline, CDR1 is SGHRS and CDR2 is YFSETQ. J lost 4 bases, V lost 0 bases, and 12 bases had no gene match. This CDR3 is 19 amino acids long. For the CDR3, the DNA is TGCGCCAGCAGCTTGGGGGTGGCTAGCGGGGGCCACCCCACCGGGGAGCTGTTTTTT. It specifies CASSLGVASGGHPTGELFF.

The CDR3 nucleotides are TGTGCCATCAGTGAGTCTCCACCGGACTGGGGCTACACCTTC. It specifies CAISESPPDWGYTF. The V gene is TRBV10-3, the J gene TRBJ1-2; D call uncertain. The CDR3 consists of 14 residues. Germline V lookup: CDR1 ENHRY, CDR2 SYGVKD. V was shortened by 0 bases and J by 8 bases, with 13 bases between the two germline ends.

The chain recombines TRBV5-4 with TRBJ2-7, with TRBD1 matching 7 bases. The CDR3 is made up of 15 amino acids. CDR1 is SGHNT and CDR2 is YYREEE in the germline V gene (reference sequence). Trimming at V came to 3 bases and at J to 6 bases, leaving 12 bases not matched to a gene. This CDR3 is CASSSSGDRIAEQYF. The DNA for the CDR3 is TGTGCCAGCAGCTCCTCCGGGGACAGAATAGCCGAGCAGTACTTC. Together with reference TRBV5-4 and TRBJ2-7, the CDR3 gives the full variable domain: ETGVTQSPTHLIKTRGQQVTLRCSSQSGHNTVSWYQQALGQGPQFIFQYYREEENGRGNFPPRFSGLQFPNYSSELNVNALELDDSALYLCASSSSGDRIAEQYFGPGTRLTVT.

The DNA of the CDR3 is TGTGCCAGCAGCGAGCCGGGACAGGGCTCCTACGAGCAGTACTTC. It codes for CASSEPGQGSYEQYF. V is TRBV7-8 and J is TRBJ2-7; 9 positions match TRBD1. The J segment lost 0 bases and the V segment lost 5 bases, leaving 5 bases of the junction unmatched. This CDR3 comprises 15 residues. From germline, CDR1 is SGHVS and CDR2 FQNEAQ.

This sequence joins TRBV7-7 and TRBJ2-5; D perhaps matches TRBD2 (5 bases). The CDR3 spans 15 residues. Looked up from germline, CDR1 is SSHAT and CDR2 is FNYEAQ (reference sequence). Trimming shortened V by 5 bases and J by 2 bases, and 15 bases separated the two germline ends. The CDR3 loop reads CASSPIARRQETQYF. As DNA, the CDR3 is TGTGCCAGCAGCCCCATTGCCAGGAGGCAAGAGACCCAGTACTTC. The variable domain in full, completed from reference TRBV7-7 and TRBJ2-5, reads GAGVSQSPRYKVTKRGQDVTLRCDPISSHATLYWYQQALGQGPEFLTYFNYEAQPDKSGLPSDRFSAERPEGSISTLTIQRTEQRDSAMYRCASSPIARRQETQYFGPGTRLLVL.

The chain couples TRBV20-1 to TRBJ1-2, with 7 bases identical to TRBD1. CDR3 size: 11 residues. Germline assignment: CDR1 DFQATT and CDR2 SNEGSKA (reference sequence). The chain's CDR3 is CRAGDRRGYTF. The CDR3 nucleotides read TGCAGGGCTGGGGACAGACGGGGCTACACCTTC.

The chain joins TRBV7-9 to TRBJ1-3; a weak D match, TRBD1 (6 bases). Trimming stripped 5 bases from V and 0 bases from J, with 17 bases between. The germline CDR1 and CDR2 sequences are SEHNR and FQNEAQ (reference sequence). The length of the CDR3 is 17 residues. CDR3 sequence: CASSILKQGRSGNTIYF. In DNA, the CDR3 is TGTGCCAGCAGCATCCTAAAACAGGGTCGCTCTGGAAACACCATATATTTT.

The chain is built from TRBV9 and TRBJ1-3, with D perhaps TRBD1 (5 bases). The ends were cut back, 0 bases at V and 1 base at J, with 8 bases in the middle. Germline CDR1 SGDLS, CDR2 YYNGEE. This CDR3 spans 15 amino acids. CDR3 nucleotides: TGTGCCAGCAGCGTAGATCCAGGGTCTGGAAACACCATATATTTT. It specifies CASSVDPGSGNTIYF.

This chain uses TRBV18 with TRBJ1-5; 8 bases are shared with TRBD1. Trimming cost V 3 bases and J 2 bases; bases outside gene matches: 12. The CDR3 loop spans 18 amino acids. Germline lookup yields CDR1 KGHSH and CDR2 LQKENI. The CDR3, as DNA: TGTGCCAGCTCACCCTCGTTCCAGGGGGCTGTAGGCAATCAGCCCCAGCATTTT. Translating it yields CASSPSFQGAVGNQPQHF.